Below, 10 T cell receptor beta chains from the same sample are listed, as sequenced in a study of blood T cell repertoires in COVID-19. Some clones are missing from TCRdb's copy, which holds only in-frame ones; the method was immunoSEQ multiplex PCR. The table shows 200,000 to 250,000 clones, with around 81% occurring only once. Sequencing input: peripheral blood. These receptors were taken from a woman between 55 and 75 years old with active or convalescent COVID-19.

The V and J genes are TRBV12-5 and TRBJ1-1; 9 bases fit TRBD1. The V gene end was trimmed by 9 bases and the J gene end by 4 bases; junction bases not matched to a gene: 6. This CDR3 has 13 residues. CDR1 LGHNT and CDR2 FRNRAP come from the germline V gene. Written as DNA, the CDR3 is TGTGCTAGCGAGCCGGGACAGGGCACTGAAGCTTTCTTT. It translates to CASEPGQGTEAFF.

The gene calls are TRBV11-2 and TRBJ2-7; 10 bases align to TRBD1. V lost 5 bases and J lost 3; bases outside the gene matches: 7. The germline gives CDR1 SGHAT, CDR2 FQNNGV. CDR3 length: 15 residues. Here the CDR3 reads CASSPRTGGFYEQYV. CDR3 sequence (DNA): TGTGCCAGCAGCCCCCGGACAGGGGGGTTCTACGAGCAGTACGTC.

The genes are TRBV5-4 and TRBJ2-5, with 9 bases identical to TRBD2. J gave up 4 bases and V 2 bases, and 6 bases lay outside the gene matches. The V gene's germline CDR1 is SGHNT and CDR2 YYREEE (reference sequence). This CDR3 comprises 15 residues. DNA for the CDR3: TGTGCCAGCAGCTTTGGGGTAGCGGGGGTAGAGACCCAGTACTTC. Residues: CASSFGVAGVETQYF.

This chain connects TRBV28 to TRBJ2-2; possible D gene TRBD2, 7 bases. With 9 bases removed from V and 4 bases from J, the gap between germline ends came to 15 bases. The CDR3 is 14 residues long. Germline loops: CDR1 MDHEN, CDR2 SYDVKM. The CDR3 DNA sequence: TGTGCCAGTGCCGGGGGGCCACTCACCGGGGAGCTGTTTTTT. It codes for CASAGGPLTGELFF. The full variable domain, completed using reference TRBV28 and TRBJ2-2, is DVKVTQSSRYLVKRTGEKVFLECVQDMDHENMFWYRQDPGLGLRLIYFSYDVKMKEKGDIPEGYSVSREKKERFSLILESASTNQTSMYLCASAGGPLTGELFFGEGSRLTVL.

The chain carries TRBV10-3 and TRBJ1-1; TRBD1 is a possible D gene (5 bases). Germline V lookup: CDR1 ENHRY, CDR2 SYGVKD. The germline V and J ends were trimmed by 4 bases and 2 bases, with 14 bases remaining between them. The CDR3 runs to 15 residues. CDR3 DNA: TGTGCCATCAGTGCGGTAGGGGCGGGAAACACTGAAGCTTTCTTT. It specifies CAISAVGAGNTEAFF.

The CDR3 spells CASSLGPSGNSPQFF. The CDR3 nucleotides are TGTGCCAGCAGTTTAGGCCCATCGGGGAATAGTCCCCAGTTCTTC. J is TRBJ2-1 and V is TRBV28, with TRBD2 as a possible D gene (5 bases). Trimming shortened V by 2 bases and J by 13 bases, and 21 bases separated the two germline ends. The CDR3 contains 15 residues. The germline V gene has CDR1 MDHEN and CDR2 SYDVKM. Using reference TRBV28 and TRBJ2-1 for the parts outside the CDR3, the full variable domain is DVKVTQSSRYLVKRTGEKVFLECVQDMDHENMFWYRQDPGLGLRLIYFSYDVKMKEKGDIPEGYSVSREKKERFSLILESASTNQTSMYLCASSLGPSGNSPQFFGPGTRLTVL.

V is TRBV5-6 and J is TRBJ2-2; weak D call: TRBD1 (5 bases). CDR3 size: 15 residues. V lost 2 bases and J lost 4, with 12 bases in between. Germline CDR1 is SGHDT and CDR2 is YYEEEE. The DNA of the CDR3 is TGTGCCAGCAGCTTCCAGGGTGGCTTCACCGGGGAGCTGTTTTTT. It encodes CASSFQGGFTGELFF.

This chain joins TRBV30 and TRBJ2-3; D may be TRBD2 (6 bases). Looked up from germline, CDR1 is GTSNPN and CDR2 is SVGIG (reference sequence). V was pared by 1 base and J by 2 bases, with 10 bases between. CDR3 length: 14 amino acids. The CDR3 here is CAWSGGDLTDTQYF. For the CDR3, the DNA is TGTGCCTGGAGTGGGGGGGACCTCACAGATACGCAGTATTTT.

The genes are TRBV5-1 and TRBJ1-4, with D unclear. This CDR3 has 16 amino acids. Per germline, CDR1 SGHRS and CDR2 YFSETQ. V was cut by 5 bases and J by 0 bases, with 14 bases left in between. As DNA, the CDR3 is TGCGCCAGCAGGCAGCTACTAGACGCAACTAATGAAAAACTGTTTTTT. Its translation: CASRQLLDATNEKLFF.

J is TRBJ1-6 and V is TRBV2; D is unclear. There are 12 residues in the CDR3. The V end lost 6 bases, the J end lost 5 bases, and 5 bases lay between the germline ends. Germline values: CDR1 SNHLY, CDR2 FYNNEI. The CDR3 DNA reads TGTGCCAGCAGCTACGATAATTCACCCCTCCACTTT. Translated: CASSYDNSPLHF.